The sequence of this TCR beta chain was determined in a study of blood T cell repertoires in COVID-19. Produced via immunoSEQ multiplex PCR; TCRdb's table is partial and in-frame only. The sample lists 190,000 or so clones, 83% occurring once. Trimming left V 3 bases short and J 3 bases short, with 11 bases between. CDR1 is DFQATT and CDR2 is SNEGSKA in the germline V gene (reference sequence). This CDR3 spans 13 amino acids. J is TRBJ1-2 and V is TRBV20-1; D is ambiguous. The receptor comes from a man in his fifties with active or convalescent COVID-19. The specimen sequenced was peripheral blood. Here the CDR3 reads CSASDVGHYGYTF. CDR3 sequence (DNA): TGCAGTGCTAGTGACGTGGGCCACTATGGCTACACCTTC.